This record looks at one T cell receptor (beta chain) sequence and its context. Its target is not known. The assay used deep level. Produced via immunoSEQ multiplex PCR; TCRdb's table is partial and in-frame only. Among over 2 million clones listed, approximately 94% were seen once. The CDR3 runs to 15 residues. Germline V gene sequence: CDR1 MGHRA, CDR2 YSYEKL. Trimming left V 1 base short and J 5 bases short, with 14 bases between. Selected positively for CCR7 and CD45RO-negative, naive CD8 cells excluded terminally differentiated effector memory CD45RA+ cells. The data were obtained in a study of shared clonotypes between healthy human individuals. General study points: Represented diversity, genetic and exposure-history alike, was limited by few donors. Sequencing depth was expected to affect clonotype sharing among donors.

The chain is built from TRBV4-1 and TRBJ2-5; the D gene is possibly TRBD1 (6 bases). This TCR came from a young man in good health. The specimen sequenced was naive CD8+ T cells sorted from blood. The CDR3 sequence is CASSQGQGMRETQYF. CDR3 DNA sequence: TGCGCCAGCAGCCAAGGCCAGGGGATGCGGGAGACCCAGTACTTC.